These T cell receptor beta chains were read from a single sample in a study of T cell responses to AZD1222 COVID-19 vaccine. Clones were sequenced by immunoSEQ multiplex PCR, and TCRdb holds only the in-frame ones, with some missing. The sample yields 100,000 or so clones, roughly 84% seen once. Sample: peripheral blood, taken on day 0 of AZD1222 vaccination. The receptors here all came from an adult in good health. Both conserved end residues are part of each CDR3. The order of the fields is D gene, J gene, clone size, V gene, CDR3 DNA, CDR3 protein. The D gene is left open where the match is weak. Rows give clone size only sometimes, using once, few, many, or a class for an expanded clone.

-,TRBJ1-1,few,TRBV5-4,TGTGCCAGCAGCTTGGAAGTTTACACTGAAGCTTTCTTT,CASSLEVYTEAFF
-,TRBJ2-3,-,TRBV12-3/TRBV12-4,TGTGCCAGCAGTTTAGCGCAGGGCATAGCGCAGTATTTT,CASSLAQGIAQYF
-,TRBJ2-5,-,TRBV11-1,TGTGCCAGCAGCTTAAGGTCCCCTGGTCAAGAGACCCAGTACTTC,CASSLRSPGQETQYF
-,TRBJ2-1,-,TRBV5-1,TGCGCCAGCAGCTTTAGCAATGAGCAGTTCTTC,CASSFSNEQFF
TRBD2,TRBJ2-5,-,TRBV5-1,TGCGCCAGCAGCTGGACTAATGCGGGGGAAGAGACCCAGTACTTC,CASSWTNAGEETQYF
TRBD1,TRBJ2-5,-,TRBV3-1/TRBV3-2,TGTGCCAGCAGCCAAGTCCCCACAGGGACAGAAGAGACCCAGTACTTC,CASSQVPTGTEETQYF
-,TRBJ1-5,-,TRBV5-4,TGTGCCAGCAGTTTTCGGGGGAGCAATCAGCCCCAGCATTTT,CASSFRGSNQPQHF
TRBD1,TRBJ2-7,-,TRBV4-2,TGTGCCAGCAGCCAAACTGAGGGGACAGGGAGTTACTTC,CASSQTEGTGSYF
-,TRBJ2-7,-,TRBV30,TGTGCCTGGAGATGGGGCAGTTCCTACGAGCAGTACTTC,CAWRWGSSYEQYF
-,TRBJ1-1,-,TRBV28,TGTGCCAGCAGTTTCGGGGTTGTAACTGAAGCTTTCTTT,CASSFGVVTEAFF
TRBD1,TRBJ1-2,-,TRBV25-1,TGTGCCAGCAGTGAGACAGGGGGCTCAAAGGGCTACACCTTC,CASSETGGSKGYTF
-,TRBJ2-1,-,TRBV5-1,TGCGCCAGCAGCCCTGCCCAGGGTTATGAGCAGTTCTTC,CASSPAQGYEQFF
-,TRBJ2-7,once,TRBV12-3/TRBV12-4,TGTGCCAGCAGTCTCGAGGGGGGAAGCGAGCAGTACTTC,CASSLEGGSEQYF
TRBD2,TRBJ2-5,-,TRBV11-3,TGTGCCAGCAGCCCAGGGACTAGCCCTGGGACCCAGTACTTC,CASSPGTSPGTQYF
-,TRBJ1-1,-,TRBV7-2,TGTGCCAGCAGCTTGACACAGGTGAACACTGAAGCTTTCTTT,CASSLTQVNTEAFF
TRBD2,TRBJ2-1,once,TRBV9,TGTGCCAGCAGCGGAGGGGGTCAAACTAGCGGGAGCTACAATGAGCAGTTCTTC,CASSGGGQTSGSYNEQFF
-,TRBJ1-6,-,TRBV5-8,TGTGCCAGCAGCTTCCGGGGTATCGATAATTCACCCCTCCACTTT,CASSFRGIDNSPLHF
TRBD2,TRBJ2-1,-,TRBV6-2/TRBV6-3,TGTGCCAGCAGTTACGACGGGGAGGGATTGGTTCTAGGGAATGAGCAGTTCTTC,CASSYDGEGLVLGNEQFF
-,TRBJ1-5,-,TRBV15,TGTGCCACCAGCAGAGATACGGGGATCCAGCCCCAGCATTTT,CATSRDTGIQPQHF
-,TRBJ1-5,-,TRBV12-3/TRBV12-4,TGTGCCAGCAGCCAGCTCTGGGGACAGCCCCAGCATTTT,CASSQLWGQPQHF
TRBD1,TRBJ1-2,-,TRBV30,TGTGCCTGGAGTGTACACGGGCAGGGGGCGAACTATGGCTACACCTTC,CAWSVHGQGANYGYTF
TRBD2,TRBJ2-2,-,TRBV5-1,TGCGCCAGCAGCTCCTCGGGACTAGCGTCCGGGGAGCTGTTTTTT,CASSSSGLASGELFF
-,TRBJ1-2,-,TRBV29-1,TGCAGCGTTGAAGGGCGAGGGGGGGGCGGAAACTATGGCTACACCTTC,CSVEGRGGGGNYGYTF
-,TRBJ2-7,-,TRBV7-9,TGTGCCAGCAGCTTAGGGGTCTACGAGCAGTACTTC,CASSLGVYEQYF
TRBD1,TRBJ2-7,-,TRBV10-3,TGTGCCATCCCCGGTCCGGGACAGGGCGCCTACGAGCAGTACTTC,CAIPGPGQGAYEQYF
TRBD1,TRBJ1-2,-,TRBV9,TGTGCCAGCAGCGAAATCGGGACAGGCTATGGCTACACCTTC,CASSEIGTGYGYTF
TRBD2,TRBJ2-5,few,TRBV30,TGTGCCTATGGGGGGGGGATCCAAGAGACCCAGTACTTC,CAYGGGIQETQYF
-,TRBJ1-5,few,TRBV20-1,TGCAGTGCTAGTGCTAATAGCAATCAGCCCCAGCATTTT,CSASANSNQPQHF
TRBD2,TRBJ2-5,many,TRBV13,TGTGCCAGCAGTCTTAACGGGGGAGGGGAGACCCAGTACTTC,CASSLNGGGETQYF
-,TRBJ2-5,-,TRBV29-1,TGCAGCGTTGAAGCGAAAGAGACCCAGTACTTC,CSVEAKETQYF
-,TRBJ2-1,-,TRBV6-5,TGTGCCAGCGTCGAAACAGGGAACAATGAGCAGTTCTTC,CASVETGNNEQFF
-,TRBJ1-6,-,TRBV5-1,TGCGCCAGCAGCTTCGGACAGAACTCCTATAATTCACCCCTCCACTTT,CASSFGQNSYNSPLHF
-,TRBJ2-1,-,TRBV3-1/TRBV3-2,TGTGCCGTCCAAGGAGAAAACAATGAGCAGTTCTTC,CAVQGENNEQFF
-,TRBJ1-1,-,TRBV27,TGTGCCAGCAGTCCGGGGGGGAACACTGAAGCTTTCTTT,CASSPGGNTEAFF
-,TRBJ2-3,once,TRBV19,TGTGCCAGTAGTATGATTCTGGGGGCGGCAACAGATACGCAGTATTTT,CASSMILGAATDTQYF
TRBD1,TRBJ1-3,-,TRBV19,TGTGCCAGTAGTATAGGGGACAGATCTGGAAACACCATATATTTT,CASSIGDRSGNTIYF
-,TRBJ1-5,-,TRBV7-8,TGTGCCAGCAGCTTGGATACAGGGTCCTTGCAGCCCCAGCATTTT,CASSLDTGSLQPQHF
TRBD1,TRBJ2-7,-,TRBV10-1,TGCGCCAGCAGTGAATCAGGGGGTGACGAGCAGTACTTC,CASSESGGDEQYF
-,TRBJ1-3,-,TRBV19,TGTGCCAGTAGTTCTTCGGGGGGCCTCTCTGGAAACACCATATATTTT,CASSSSGGLSGNTIYF
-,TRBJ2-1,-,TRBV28,TGTGGTACCACCTCCTACAATGAGCAGTTCTTC,CGTTSYNEQFF
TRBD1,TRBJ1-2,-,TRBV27,TGTGCCAGCAGTTTATTCGGGCAGGGGGTGCGATCATCCTATGGCTACACCTTC,CASSLFGQGVRSSYGYTF
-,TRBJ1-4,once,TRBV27,TGTGCCAGCAGTCCGCGACCCGACGAAAAACTGTTTTTT,CASSPRPDEKLFF
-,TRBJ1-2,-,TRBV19,TGTGCCAGTAGTATAATGGGCCAGGGCTACACCTTC,CASSIMGQGYTF
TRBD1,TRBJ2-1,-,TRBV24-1,TGTGCCACCGGACAGGGTAACTACAATGAGCAGTTCTTC,CATGQGNYNEQFF
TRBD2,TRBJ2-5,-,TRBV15,TGTGCCACCAGCAGTTCTGGGGCTAGCGGGGAGACCCAGTACTTC,CATSSSGASGETQYF
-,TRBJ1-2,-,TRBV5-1,TGCGCCAGCAGCTTCGGGGTGGGCAGGGTGTATGGCTACACCTTC,CASSFGVGRVYGYTF
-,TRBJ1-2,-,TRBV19,TGTGCCACCCTAGAGCCGGACGGCTATGGCTACACCTTC,CATLEPDGYGYTF
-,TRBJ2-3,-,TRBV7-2,TGTGCCAGCAGTGGACTTAGATCCACAAGAGCCTTCACAGATACGCAGTATTTT,CASSGLRSTRAFTDTQYF
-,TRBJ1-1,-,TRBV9,TGTGCCAGCAGCGTACTCGGGAACACTGAAGCTTTCTTT,CASSVLGNTEAFF
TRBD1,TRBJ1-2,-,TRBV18,TGTGCCAGCTCACAGGTTGGGACAGAGCCGAGATATGGCTACACCTTC,CASSQVGTEPRYGYTF
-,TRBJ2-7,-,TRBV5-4,TGTGCCAGCAGCCCCCGATCTGGGGCTTCGGGGGAGCAGTACTTC,CASSPRSGASGEQYF
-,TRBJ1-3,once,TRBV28,TGTGCCAGCAGTTTAATCCAGGGTGGGTCTGGAAACACCATATATTTT,CASSLIQGGSGNTIYF
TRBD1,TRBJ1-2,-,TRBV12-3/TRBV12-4,TGTGCCAGCAAAATACAGGGGGTCGGGGGCTACACCTTC,CASKIQGVGGYTF
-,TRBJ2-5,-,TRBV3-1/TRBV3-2,TGTGCCAGCAGCCAAGGTCCGGGCTCGGAGACCCAGTACTTC,CASSQGPGSETQYF